A selection of T cell receptor beta chains follows, all from one sample in a study of OX40 agonist ivuxolimab in advanced cancers. TCRdb keeps only in-frame clones here, not all; method: immunoSEQ multiplex PCR. Of more than 70,000 clones in the sample, approximately 84% are singletons; the top ten hold around a quarter. The specimen comprised CD4+ or CD8+ T cells sorted from blood, sampled in a trial of the OX40 agonist ivuxolimab. The origin of the receptors is an adult with an advanced solid tumor such as melanoma, head and neck, liver or kidney cancer. Both conserved end residues are part of each CDR3. D genes are given only for firm matches. The listing skips clone size in some rows; elsewhere it reads once, few, many or a size class.

J gene | clone size | V gene | D gene | CDR3 protein | CDR3 DNA
TRBJ1-2 | - | TRBV5-4 | - | CASSRSTRGPSYGYTF | TGTGCCAGCAGCCGGTCTACCCGAGGACCGAGCTATGGCTACACCTTC
TRBJ1-4 | - | TRBV11-2 | TRBD1 | CASSPRTGGGEKLFF | TGTGCCAGCAGCCCCCGGACAGGGGGAGGGGAAAAACTGTTTTTT
TRBJ2-5 | - | TRBV18 | TRBD1 | CASSPRQGYLSALQETQYF | TGTGCCAGCTCACCAAGACAGGGTTATCTATCAGCCCTCCAAGAGACCCAGTACTTC
TRBJ2-1 | - | TRBV30 | - | CAWWTTRGDNEQFF | TGTGCCTGGTGGACTACCAGGGGGGACAATGAGCAGTTCTTC
TRBJ2-1 | - | TRBV7-9 | TRBD2 | CASSSSGAQYNEQFF | TGTGCCAGCAGCTCAAGCGGGGCCCAATACAATGAGCAGTTCTTC
TRBJ1-2 | - | TRBV4-3 | - | CASSPTGRIDYGYTF | TGCGCCAGCAGCCCCACCGGGAGGATAGACTATGGCTACACCTTC
TRBJ2-1 | - | TRBV18 | TRBD1 | CASSLTGHHVDEQFF | TGTGCCAGCTCACTGACAGGGCATCATGTTGATGAGCAGTTCTTC
TRBJ2-7 | - | TRBV7-8 | TRBD2 | CASSLTLGLRGGYEQYF | TGTGCCAGCAGCTTAACACTGGGGCTCCGGGGGGGCTACGAGCAGTACTTC
TRBJ2-3 | - | TRBV5-4 | - | CASSLLTGGMDTQYF | TGTGCCAGCAGCTTGTTGACAGGTGGAATGGATACGCAGTATTTT
TRBJ1-2 | - | TRBV29-1 | TRBD1 | CSVVTIGQGNGYTF | TGCAGCGTAGTCACTATCGGACAGGGCAATGGCTACACCTTC
TRBJ2-5 | - | TRBV5-6 | - | CASTSRTGETQYF | TGTGCCAGCACCTCACGGACCGGGGAGACCCAGTACTTC
TRBJ1-3 | - | TRBV7-2 | - | CASSSGGYGNTIYF | TGTGCCAGCAGCTCCGGGGGGTATGGAAACACCATATATTTT
TRBJ1-5 | once | TRBV4-1 | - | CASSPIPGGNQPQHF | TGCGCCAGCAGCCCTATCCCAGGGGGCAATCAGCCCCAGCATTTT
TRBJ1-3 | - | TRBV19 | - | CASSTGRVRGNTIYF | TGTGCCAGTAGTACGGGAAGGGTTCGAGGAAACACCATATATTTT
TRBJ2-7 | - | TRBV6-1 | - | CASSRDFRGYEQYF | TGTGCCAGCAGCCGGGACTTTAGGGGCTACGAGCAGTACTTC
TRBJ2-5 | - | TRBV7-2 | TRBD2 | CASSELAGGPKTQYF | TGTGCCAGCAGTGAACTAGCGGGGGGGCCGAAGACCCAGTACTTC
TRBJ2-7 | - | TRBV7-7 | TRBD1 | CASSSRQGSEQYF | TGTGCCAGCAGCTCGCGACAGGGGAGCGAGCAGTACTTC
TRBJ1-5 | few | TRBV2 | - | CASSDPTAAEWPQHF | TGTGCCAGCAGTGACCCGACAGCAGCGGAATGGCCCCAGCATTTT
TRBJ1-4 | - | TRBV18 | - | CASSLTTGEKLFF | TGTGCCAGCTCACTGACGACGGGCGAAAAACTGTTTTTT
TRBJ1-1 | - | TRBV11-3 | TRBD1 | CASSSDRGVTEAFF | TGTGCCAGCAGTTCCGACAGGGGTGTCACTGAAGCTTTCTTT
TRBJ2-3 | - | TRBV6-5 | TRBD2 | CASRRDYLAQDTQYF | TGTGCCAGCAGACGGGACTATCTAGCCCAAGATACGCAGTATTTT
TRBJ2-1 | medium-sized | TRBV19 | - | CASTGTYSYNEQFF | TGTGCCAGTACCGGGACATATTCATACAATGAGCAGTTCTTC
TRBJ1-5 | - | TRBV6-1 | TRBD1 | CASRKTGGNQPQHF | TGTGCCAGCAGGAAGACAGGGGGCAATCAGCCCCAGCATTTT
TRBJ2-7 | - | TRBV28 | TRBD1 | CATRPGQGGEQYF | TGTGCCACCAGACCGGGACAGGGAGGAGAGCAGTACTTC
TRBJ1-2 | - | TRBV5-5 | - | CASSLAASTTLYGYTF | TGTGCCAGCAGCTTGGCAGCCTCGACTACCCTCTATGGCTACACCTTC
TRBJ2-7 | few | TRBV11-2 | - | CASSSLKRVSYEQYF | TGTGCCAGCAGCTCCCTAAAGCGGGTCTCCTACGAGCAGTACTTC